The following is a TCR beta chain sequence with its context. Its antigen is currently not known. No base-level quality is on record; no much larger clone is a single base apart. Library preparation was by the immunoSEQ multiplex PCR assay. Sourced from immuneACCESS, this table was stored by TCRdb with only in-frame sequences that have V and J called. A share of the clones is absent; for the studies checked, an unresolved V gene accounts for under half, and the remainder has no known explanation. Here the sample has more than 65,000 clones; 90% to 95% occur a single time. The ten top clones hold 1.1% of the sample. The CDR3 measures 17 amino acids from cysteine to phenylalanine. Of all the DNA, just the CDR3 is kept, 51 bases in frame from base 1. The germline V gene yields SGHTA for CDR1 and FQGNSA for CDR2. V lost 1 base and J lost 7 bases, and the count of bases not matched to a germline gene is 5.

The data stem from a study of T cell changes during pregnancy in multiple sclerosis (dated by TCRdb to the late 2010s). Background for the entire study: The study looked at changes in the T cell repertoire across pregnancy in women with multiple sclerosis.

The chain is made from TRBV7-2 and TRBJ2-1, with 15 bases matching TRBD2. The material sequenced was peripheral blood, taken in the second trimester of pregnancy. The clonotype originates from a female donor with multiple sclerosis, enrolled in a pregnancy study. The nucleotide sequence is TGTGCCAGCAGCTTAGGGACTAGCGGGAGGGCTAGGAATGAGCAGTTCTTC. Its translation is CASSLGTSGRARNEQFF.